The 10 T cell receptor beta chains below all came from one sample that was sequenced in a study of blood T cell repertoires in COVID-19. Profiling relied on immunoSEQ multiplex PCR, and the TCRdb table lists in-frame clones only, not all of them. Here the sample spans about 77,000 clones, 60% to 80% being singletons. The sequencing input was peripheral blood. The receptor source for this set is an older man with active or convalescent COVID-19.

This chain uses TRBV4-1 with TRBJ1-1; D is undetermined. Trimming took off 0 bases at V and 7 bases at J, with 15 bases between the two ends. The CDR3 runs 15 residues. The germline V gene encodes CDR1 MGHRA and CDR2 YSYEKL. The CDR3 DNA is TGCGCCAGCAGCCAAGATCACCGGGGTGATTTTGAAGCTTTCTTT. It is translated as CASSQDHRGDFEAFF.

The genes are TRBV4-1 and TRBJ1-2; D is possibly TRBD1 (5 bases). Between the trimmed V and J ends, which lost 1 base and 4 bases, there was a span of 13 bases. CDR3 length equals 15 residues. Per the germline V gene, CDR1 is MGHRA and CDR2 is YSYEKL. The CDR3 sequence: CASSQGIDSGYGYTF. The DNA for the CDR3 is TGCGCCAGCAGCCAAGGAATAGACAGTGGCTATGGCTACACCTTC.

V gene TRBV4-1 combines with J gene TRBJ1-2; 7 bases fit TRBD1. Germline loops: CDR1 MGHRA, CDR2 YSYEKL. The CDR3 has 17 residues. V trimming: 2 bases; J trimming: 7 bases; junction bases outside the gene matches: 16. The CDR3 coding sequence is TGCGCCAGCAGCCAAATAGAGTCTACAGGGGACGTTGGTGGCTACACCTTC. It specifies CASSQIESTGDVGGYTF.

V gene TRBV28 combines with J gene TRBJ2-1; TRBD2 aligns across 9 bases. Germline loops: CDR1 MDHEN, CDR2 SYDVKM. Losses at the gene ends were 10 bases for V and 8 bases for J; bases not matched to a gene: 15. The CDR3 totals 15 residues. The CDR3 DNA follows: TGTGCCACCAACGGAAGGGGAGCGGGGGGAGATGAGCAGTTCTTC. Its translation: CATNGRGAGGDEQFF.

The chain couples TRBV19 to TRBJ2-3; D is unclear. Germline CDR1 reads LNHDA; CDR2 reads SQIVND (reference sequence). The CDR3 extends over 12 amino acids. V was clipped by 5 bases and J by 8 bases, with 11 bases between them. The CDR3 nucleotides are TGTGCCAGTAGTCCCTCTGTTAGTACGCAGTATTTT. Translated, it gives CASSPSVSTQYF.

The rearrangement uses TRBV29-1 and TRBJ1-2; tentative D call: TRBD1 (5 bases). The CDR3 has 15 amino acids. The germline V and J ends were trimmed by 0 bases and 1 base, with 12 bases remaining between them. Germline CDR1 SQVTM, CDR2 ANQGSEA. The CDR3 is CSVEDDSSFNYGYTF. The DNA for the CDR3 is TGCAGCGTTGAAGATGACAGCTCCTTTAACTATGGCTACACCTTC.

V is TRBV6-2 or TRBV6-3 and J is TRBJ1-2, with unresolved D. This CDR3 has 13 residues. V was pared by 0 bases and J by 7 bases, with 9 bases between. Germline V lookup: CDR1 MNHEY, CDR2 SVGEGT. In DNA, the CDR3 is TGTGCCAGCAGTTACTCGAGGACTTCTGGCTACACCTTC. Its protein is CASSYSRTSGYTF.

The V call is TRBV6-1, the J call TRBJ2-7; 10 nucleotides match TRBD2. This CDR3 contains 15 residues. Per germline, CDR1 MNHNS and CDR2 SASEGT. The V and J ends lost 1 base and 5 bases, in that order; junction bases with no gene match: 5. The CDR3, as DNA: TGTGCCAGCAGTGAAGGTTCACTAGCGGGGAACGAGCAGTACTTC. Translated, it gives CASSEGSLAGNEQYF.

The V gene is TRBV7-2, the J gene TRBJ1-1, with D perhaps TRBD1 (5 bases). The CDR3 is 15 residues long. Germline V gene data show CDR1 as SGHTA and CDR2 as FQGNSA. The V and J ends lost 5 bases and 1 base respectively, with 14 bases between them. CDR3 in DNA: TGTGCCAGCAGCCCCGGCTGGGGCAGGAACACTGAAGCTTTCTTT. Translating gives CASSPGWGRNTEAFF.

The V call is TRBV7-2, the J call TRBJ1-6, with 7 nucleotides matching TRBD1. Trimming removed 3 bases from V and 6 bases from J; junction bases left unmatched: 5. This CDR3 has 15 amino acids. Germline-derived CDR1 and CDR2 are SGHTA and FQGNSA. This CDR3 reads CASSFRQGINSPLHF. Here the CDR3 DNA reads TGTGCCAGCAGCTTCAGACAGGGTATTAATTCACCCCTCCACTTT.